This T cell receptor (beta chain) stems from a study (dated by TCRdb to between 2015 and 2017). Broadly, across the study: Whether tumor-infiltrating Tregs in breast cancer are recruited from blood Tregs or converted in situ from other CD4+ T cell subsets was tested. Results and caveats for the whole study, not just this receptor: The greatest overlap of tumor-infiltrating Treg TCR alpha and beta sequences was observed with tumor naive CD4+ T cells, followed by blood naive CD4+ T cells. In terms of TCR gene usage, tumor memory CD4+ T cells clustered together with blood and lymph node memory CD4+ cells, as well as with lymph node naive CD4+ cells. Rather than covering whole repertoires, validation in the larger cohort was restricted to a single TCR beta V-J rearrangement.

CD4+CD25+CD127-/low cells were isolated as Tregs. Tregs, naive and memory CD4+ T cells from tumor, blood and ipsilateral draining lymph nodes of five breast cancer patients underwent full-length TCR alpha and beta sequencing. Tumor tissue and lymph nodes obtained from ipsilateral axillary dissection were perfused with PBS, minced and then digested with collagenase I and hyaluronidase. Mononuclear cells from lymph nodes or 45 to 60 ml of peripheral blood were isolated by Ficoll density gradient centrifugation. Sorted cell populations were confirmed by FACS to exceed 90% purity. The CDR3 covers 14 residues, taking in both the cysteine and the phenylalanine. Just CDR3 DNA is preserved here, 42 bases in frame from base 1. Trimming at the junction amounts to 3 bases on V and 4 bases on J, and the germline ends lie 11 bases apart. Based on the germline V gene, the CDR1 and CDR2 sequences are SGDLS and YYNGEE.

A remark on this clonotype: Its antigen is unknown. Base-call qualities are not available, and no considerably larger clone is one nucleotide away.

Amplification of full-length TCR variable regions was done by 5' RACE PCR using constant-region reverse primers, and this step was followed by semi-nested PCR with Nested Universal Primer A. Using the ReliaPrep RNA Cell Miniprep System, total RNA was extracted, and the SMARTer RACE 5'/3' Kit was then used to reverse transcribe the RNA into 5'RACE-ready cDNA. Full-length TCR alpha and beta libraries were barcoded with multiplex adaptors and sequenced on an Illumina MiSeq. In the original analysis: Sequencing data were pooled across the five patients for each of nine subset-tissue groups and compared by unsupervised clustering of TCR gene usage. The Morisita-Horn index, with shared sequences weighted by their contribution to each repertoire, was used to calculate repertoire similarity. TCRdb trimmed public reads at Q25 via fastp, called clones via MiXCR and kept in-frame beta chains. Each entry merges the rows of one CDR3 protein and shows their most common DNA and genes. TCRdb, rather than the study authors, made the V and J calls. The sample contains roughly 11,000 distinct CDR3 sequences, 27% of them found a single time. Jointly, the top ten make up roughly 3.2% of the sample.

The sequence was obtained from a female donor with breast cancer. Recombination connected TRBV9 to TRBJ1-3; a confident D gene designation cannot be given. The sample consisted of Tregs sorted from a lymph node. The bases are TGTGCCAGCAGCGCGAGGGTTCGAGGAAACACCATATATTTT. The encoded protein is CASSARVRGNTIYF. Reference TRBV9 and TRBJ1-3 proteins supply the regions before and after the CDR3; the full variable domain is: DSGVTQTPKHLITATGQRVTLRCSPRSGDLSVYWYQQSLDQGLQFLIQYYNGEERAKGNILERFSAQQFPDLHSELNLSSLELGDSALYFCASSARVRGNTIYFGEGSWLTVV.